This T cell receptor beta chain came from a study of cytomegalovirus exposure and HLA in healthy donors. Study observations and caveats: As confirmed in vitro, three CMV-associated chains were specific for CMV antigens. Per published accounts, TCR beta sequences correctly predicted the HLA-A and HLA-B alleles of most subjects. Many donors carried some public TCRs, although rarity characterized most TCR sequences. Cytomegalovirus-associated status was assigned to about 180 TCR beta chains.

Use of 60 Vbeta and 13 Jbeta primers characterized the PCR. The data were produced by immunoSEQ multiplex PCR, yet TCRdb's version contains in-frame clones alone and is incomplete. The sample lists 35,000 to 55,000 clones; over 60% were seen once. To note about this clone: Its antigen remains unknown.

In germline, CDR1 is SNHLY, CDR2 FYNNEI. The V and J ends lost 3 bases and 7 bases respectively, with 10 bases between them. The CDR3 covers 14 residues. The clonotype was recovered from a woman in her 30s in good health and CMV-seronegative. The V and J genes are TRBV2 and TRBJ1-6, with D hard to call. Specimen: PBMCs. CDR3 sequence reads: CASSERGMNSPLHF. CDR3 nucleotides: TGTGCCAGCAGTGAGCGAGGGATGAATTCACCCCTCCACTTT.